This entry is about one T cell receptor beta chain. The trim removed 4 bases at V and 10 bases at J, leaving 11 bases unmatched. The CDR3 extends over 15 amino acids. CDR1 and CDR2 (germline): SGHRS, YFSETQ. This entry is derived from a study of blood T cell repertoires in COVID-19. On the study more broadly: PBMCs, B-cell-depleted T cells, or T cells were the source of the cDNA or gDNA that made up the material.

Assay used: immunoSEQ multiplex PCR; TCRdb lists only in-frame clones, some missing. The sample has 110,000 to 150,000 clones, 85% to 90% seen once. The receptor was isolated from a human donor in a cohort sampled during active COVID-19. The sequenced material came from peripheral blood. The chain uses TRBV5-1 and TRBJ1-2, with 12 positions matching TRBD1. DNA of the CDR3: TGCGCCAGCAGCCCGGGACAGGGGGCGGACGTGGACTACACCTTC. The encoded protein is CASSPGQGADVDYTF. Filled out from reference TRBV5-1 and TRBJ1-2, the complete variable domain reads KAGVTQTPRYLIKTRGQQVTLSCSPISGHRSVSWYQQTPGQGLQFLFEYFSETQRNKGNFPGRFSGRQFSNSRSEMNVSTLELGDSALYLCASSPGQGADVDYTFGSGTRLTVV.